The following is a T cell receptor (beta chain) sequence with its context. The time point denotes: pre-sensitization, week 0. The sample's treatment: therapeutic diphenylcyclopropenone sensitization with weekly scalp DPC. This record comes from a study of human T cells and chemical hapten exposure. MiXCR, applied by TCRdb to the RACE reads, yields one record per CDR3 protein. The sample includes a few hundred thousand distinct CDR3 sequences, almost 8% of them seen just once. Germline V gives CDR1 SGHRS, CDR2 YFSETQ. The CDR3 loop spans 15 amino acids. Trimming left V 1 base short and J 1 base short, with 10 bases between.

The chain combines TRBV5-1 with TRBJ2-3; D gene ambiguous. This receptor was obtained from a man between 18 and 29 years old with alopecia areata. Some clones in this sample may be carry-over from other donors' samples. This specimen was whole blood, taken in connection with sensitization to the hapten diphenylcyclopropenone (DPC). The CDR3 is CASSLSDTGTDTQYF. The CDR3 DNA reads as TGCGCCAGCAGCTTGAGCGACACAGGCACAGATACGCAGTATTTT.